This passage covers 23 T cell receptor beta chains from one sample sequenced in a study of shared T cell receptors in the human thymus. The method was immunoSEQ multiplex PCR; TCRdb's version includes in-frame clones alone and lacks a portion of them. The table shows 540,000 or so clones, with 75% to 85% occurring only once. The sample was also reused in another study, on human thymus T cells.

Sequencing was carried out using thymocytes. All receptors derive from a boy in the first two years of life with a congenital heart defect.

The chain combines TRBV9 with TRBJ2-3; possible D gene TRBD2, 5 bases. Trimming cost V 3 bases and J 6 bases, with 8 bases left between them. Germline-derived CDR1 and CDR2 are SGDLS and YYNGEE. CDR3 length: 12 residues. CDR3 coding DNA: TGTGCCAGCAGCGAGACGGGGGATACGCAGTATTTT. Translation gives CASSETGDTQYF.

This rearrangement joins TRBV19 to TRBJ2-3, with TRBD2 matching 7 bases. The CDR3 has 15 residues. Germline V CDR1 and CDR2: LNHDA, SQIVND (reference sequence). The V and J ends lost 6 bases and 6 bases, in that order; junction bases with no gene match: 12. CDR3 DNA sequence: TGTGCCAGTAGCCTTGGGAGCCGGGAGGTGGATACGCAGTATTTT. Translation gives CASSLGSREVDTQYF.

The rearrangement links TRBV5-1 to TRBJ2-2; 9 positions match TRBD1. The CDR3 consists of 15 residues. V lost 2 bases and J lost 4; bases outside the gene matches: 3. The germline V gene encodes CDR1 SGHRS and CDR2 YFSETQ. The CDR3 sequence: CASSFWDRATGELFF. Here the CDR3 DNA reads TGCGCCAGCAGCTTTTGGGACAGGGCCACCGGGGAGCTGTTTTTT.

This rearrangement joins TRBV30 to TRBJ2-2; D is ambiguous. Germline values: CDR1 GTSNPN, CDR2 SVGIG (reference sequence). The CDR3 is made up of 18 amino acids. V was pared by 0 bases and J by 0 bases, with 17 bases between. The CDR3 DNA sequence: TGTGCCTGGAGTGTACGCCGAGTAAATGGGCCGAACACCGGGGAGCTGTTTTTT. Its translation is CAWSVRRVNGPNTGELFF.

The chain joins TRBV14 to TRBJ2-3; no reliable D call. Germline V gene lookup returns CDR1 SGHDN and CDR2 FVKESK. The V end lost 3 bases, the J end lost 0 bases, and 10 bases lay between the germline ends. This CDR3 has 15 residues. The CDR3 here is CASSHARFSTDTQYF. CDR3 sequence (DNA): TGTGCCAGCAGCCACGCCAGGTTTAGCACAGATACGCAGTATTTT.

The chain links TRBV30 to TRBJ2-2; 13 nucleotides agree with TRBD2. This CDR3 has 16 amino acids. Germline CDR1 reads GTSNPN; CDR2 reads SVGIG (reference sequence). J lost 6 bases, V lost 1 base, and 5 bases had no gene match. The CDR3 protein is CAWSDGLAGAPGELFF. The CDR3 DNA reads TGTGCCTGGAGTGACGGACTAGCGGGAGCCCCCGGGGAGCTGTTTTTT.

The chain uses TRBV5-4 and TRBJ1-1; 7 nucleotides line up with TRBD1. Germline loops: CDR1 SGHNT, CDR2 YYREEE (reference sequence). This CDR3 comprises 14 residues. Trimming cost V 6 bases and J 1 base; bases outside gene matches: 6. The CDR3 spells CASTDGQANTEAFF. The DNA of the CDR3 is TGTGCCAGCACCGACGGACAGGCGAACACTGAAGCTTTCTTT.

DNA for the CDR3: TGTGCCAGCTCATCCGGGACTAGCGGGTACGAGCAGTACTTC. Protein product: CASSSGTSGYEQYF. The rearrangement joins TRBV18 to TRBJ2-7; 12 positions match TRBD2. The germline V gene encodes CDR1 KGHSH and CDR2 LQKENI. This CDR3 has 14 residues. The ends lost 5 bases at V and 4 bases at J; junction bases unmatched: 3.

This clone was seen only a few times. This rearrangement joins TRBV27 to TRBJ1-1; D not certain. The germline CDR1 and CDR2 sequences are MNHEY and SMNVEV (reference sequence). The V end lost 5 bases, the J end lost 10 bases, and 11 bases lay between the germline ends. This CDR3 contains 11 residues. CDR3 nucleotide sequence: TGTGCCAGCAGTAAAACGGTTAGAGCTTTCTTT. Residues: CASSKTVRAFF.

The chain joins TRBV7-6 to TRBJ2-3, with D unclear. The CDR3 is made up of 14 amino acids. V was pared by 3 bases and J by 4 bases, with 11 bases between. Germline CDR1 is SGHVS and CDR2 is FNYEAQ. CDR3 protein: CASSFLPRSDTQYF. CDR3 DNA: TGTGCCAGCAGCTTCCTTCCGCGGTCAGATACGCAGTATTTT.

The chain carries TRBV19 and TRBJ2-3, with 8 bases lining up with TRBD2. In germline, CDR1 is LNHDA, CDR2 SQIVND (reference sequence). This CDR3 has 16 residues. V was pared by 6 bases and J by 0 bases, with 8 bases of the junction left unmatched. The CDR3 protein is CASRSRGLGSTDTQYF. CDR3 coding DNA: TGTGCCAGTAGGTCAAGGGGACTAGGGAGCACAGATACGCAGTATTTT.

CDR3 region: CASSSDSQETQYF. The CDR3 coding sequence is TGTGCCAGCAGCTCCGACAGCCAAGAGACCCAGTACTTC. This chain links TRBV7-9 with TRBJ2-5, with D possibly being TRBD1 (5 bases). The V gene's germline CDR1 is SEHNR and CDR2 FQNEAQ (reference sequence). CDR3 length: 13 amino acids. The V end lost 4 bases, the J end lost 1 base, and 7 bases lay between the germline ends.

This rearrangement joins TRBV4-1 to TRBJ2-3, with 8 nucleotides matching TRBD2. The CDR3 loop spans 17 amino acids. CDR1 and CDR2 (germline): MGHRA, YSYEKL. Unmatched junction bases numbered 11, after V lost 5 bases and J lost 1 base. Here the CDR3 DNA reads TGCGCCAGCAGCTGGCGGGAGGTTGGATTCGGCACAGATACGCAGTATTTT. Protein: CASSWREVGFGTDTQYF.

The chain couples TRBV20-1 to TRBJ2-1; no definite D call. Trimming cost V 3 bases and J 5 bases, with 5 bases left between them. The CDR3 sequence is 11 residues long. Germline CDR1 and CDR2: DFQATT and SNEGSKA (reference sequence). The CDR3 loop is CSARANNEQFF. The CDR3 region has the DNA TGCAGTGCTAGGGCCAACAATGAGCAGTTCTTC.

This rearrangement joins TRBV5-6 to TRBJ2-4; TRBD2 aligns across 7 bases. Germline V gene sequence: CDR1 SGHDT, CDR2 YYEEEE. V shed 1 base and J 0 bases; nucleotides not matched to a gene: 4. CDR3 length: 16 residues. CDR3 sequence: CASSLSGDEAKNIQYF. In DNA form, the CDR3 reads TGTGCCAGCAGCTTGAGCGGGGATGAAGCCAAAAACATTCAGTACTTC.

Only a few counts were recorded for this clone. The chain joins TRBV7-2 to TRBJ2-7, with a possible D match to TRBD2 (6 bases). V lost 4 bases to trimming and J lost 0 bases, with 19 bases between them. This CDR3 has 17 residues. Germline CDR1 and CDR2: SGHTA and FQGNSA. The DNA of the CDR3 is TGTGCCAGCAGCTCCCCCAATGAGCGGGTGTTCTCCTACGAGCAGTACTTC. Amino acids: CASSSPNERVFSYEQYF.

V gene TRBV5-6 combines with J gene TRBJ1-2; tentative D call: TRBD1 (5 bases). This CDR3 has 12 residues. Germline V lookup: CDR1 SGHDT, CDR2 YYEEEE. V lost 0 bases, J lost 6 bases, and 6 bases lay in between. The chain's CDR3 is CASSLAGHGYTF. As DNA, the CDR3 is TGTGCCAGCAGCTTGGCAGGGCATGGCTACACCTTC.

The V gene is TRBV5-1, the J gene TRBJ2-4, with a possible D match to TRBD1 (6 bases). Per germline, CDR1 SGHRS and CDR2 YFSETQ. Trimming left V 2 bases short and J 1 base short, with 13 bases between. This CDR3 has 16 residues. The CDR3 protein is CASSFSRQEAKNIQYF. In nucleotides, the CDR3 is TGCGCCAGCAGCTTTTCCAGACAGGAGGCCAAAAACATTCAGTACTTC.

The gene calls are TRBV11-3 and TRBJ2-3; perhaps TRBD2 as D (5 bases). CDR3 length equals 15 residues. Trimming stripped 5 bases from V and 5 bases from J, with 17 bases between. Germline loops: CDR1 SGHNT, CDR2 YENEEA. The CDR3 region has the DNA TGTGCCAGCAGCCCGACGGTCGAGAGGGAAGATACGCAGTATTTT. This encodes CASSPTVEREDTQYF. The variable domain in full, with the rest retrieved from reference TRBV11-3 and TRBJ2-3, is EAGVVQSPRYKIIEKKQPVAFWCNPISGHNTLYWYLQNLGQGPELLIRYENEEAVDDSQLPKDRFSAERLKGVDSTLKIQPAELGDSAVYLCASSPTVEREDTQYFGPGTRLTVL.

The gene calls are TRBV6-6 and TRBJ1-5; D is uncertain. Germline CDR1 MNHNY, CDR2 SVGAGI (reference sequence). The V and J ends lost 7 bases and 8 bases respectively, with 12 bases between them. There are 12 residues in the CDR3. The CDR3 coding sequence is TGTGCCAGCAAAGAGGTTAACGAGCCCCAGCATTTT. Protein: CASKEVNEPQHF.

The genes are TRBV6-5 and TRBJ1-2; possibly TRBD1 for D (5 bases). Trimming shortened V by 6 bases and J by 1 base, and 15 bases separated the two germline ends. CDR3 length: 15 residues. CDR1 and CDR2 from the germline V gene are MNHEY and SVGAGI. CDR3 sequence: CASRERQTVNYGYTF. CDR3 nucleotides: TGTGCCAGCAGGGAGAGACAGACGGTTAACTATGGCTACACCTTC.

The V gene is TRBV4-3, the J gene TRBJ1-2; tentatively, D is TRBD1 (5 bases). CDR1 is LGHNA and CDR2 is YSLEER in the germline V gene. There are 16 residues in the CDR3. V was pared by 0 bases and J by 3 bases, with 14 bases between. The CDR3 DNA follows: TGCGCCAGCAGCCAAGATCTGGGCAGGGCCTACTATGGCTACACCTTC. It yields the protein CASSQDLGRAYYGYTF.

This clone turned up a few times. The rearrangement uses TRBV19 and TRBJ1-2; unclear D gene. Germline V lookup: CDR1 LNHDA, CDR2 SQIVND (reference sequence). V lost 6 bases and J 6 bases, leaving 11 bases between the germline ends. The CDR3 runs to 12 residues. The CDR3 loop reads CASSIYGDGYTF. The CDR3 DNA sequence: TGTGCCAGTAGCATCTACGGGGATGGCTACACCTTC.